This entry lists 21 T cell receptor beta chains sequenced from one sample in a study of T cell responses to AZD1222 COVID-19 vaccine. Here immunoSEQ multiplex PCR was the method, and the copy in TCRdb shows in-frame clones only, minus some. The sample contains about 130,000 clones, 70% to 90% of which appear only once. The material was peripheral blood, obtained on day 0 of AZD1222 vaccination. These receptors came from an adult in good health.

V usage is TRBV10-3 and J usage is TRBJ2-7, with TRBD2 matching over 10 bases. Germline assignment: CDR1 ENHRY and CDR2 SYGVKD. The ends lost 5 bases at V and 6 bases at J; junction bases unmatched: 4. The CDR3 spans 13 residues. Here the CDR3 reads CAISPSGSSEQYF. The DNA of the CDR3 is TGTGCCATCAGTCCTAGCGGGAGCAGCGAGCAGTACTTC.

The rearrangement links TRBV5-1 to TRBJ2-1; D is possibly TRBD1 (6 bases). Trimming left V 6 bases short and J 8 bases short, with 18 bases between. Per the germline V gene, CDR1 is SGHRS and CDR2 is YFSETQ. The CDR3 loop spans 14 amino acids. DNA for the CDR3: TGCGCCAGCACCGCAGGGGTAAGGGGCGATGAGCAGTTCTTC. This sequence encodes CASTAGVRGDEQFF.

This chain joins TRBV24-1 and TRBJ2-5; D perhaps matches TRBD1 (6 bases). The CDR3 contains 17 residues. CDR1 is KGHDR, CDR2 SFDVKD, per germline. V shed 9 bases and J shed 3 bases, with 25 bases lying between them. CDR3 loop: CATSPTVSSRQEETQYF. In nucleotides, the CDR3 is TGTGCCACCTCCCCGACAGTTAGTTCCCGACAGGAAGAGACCCAGTACTTC.

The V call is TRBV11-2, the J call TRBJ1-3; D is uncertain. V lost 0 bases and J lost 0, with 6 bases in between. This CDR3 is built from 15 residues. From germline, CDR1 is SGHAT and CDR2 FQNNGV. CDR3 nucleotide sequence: TGTGCCAGCAGCTTAGATGCAGGCTCTGGAAACACCATATATTTT. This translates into CASSLDAGSGNTIYF.

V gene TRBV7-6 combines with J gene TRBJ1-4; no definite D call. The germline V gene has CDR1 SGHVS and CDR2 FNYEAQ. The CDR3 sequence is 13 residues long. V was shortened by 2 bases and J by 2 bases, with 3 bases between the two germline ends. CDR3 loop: CASSLTTNEKLFF. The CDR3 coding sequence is TGTGCCAGCAGCTTAACCACTAATGAAAAACTGTTTTTT.

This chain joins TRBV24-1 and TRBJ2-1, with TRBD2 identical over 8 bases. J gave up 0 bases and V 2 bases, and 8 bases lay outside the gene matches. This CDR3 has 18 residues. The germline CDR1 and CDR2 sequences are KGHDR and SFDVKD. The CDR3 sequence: CATSDYLTSGGSYNEQFF. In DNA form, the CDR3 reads TGTGCCACCAGTGATTACTTAACTAGCGGTGGCTCCTACAATGAGCAGTTCTTC.

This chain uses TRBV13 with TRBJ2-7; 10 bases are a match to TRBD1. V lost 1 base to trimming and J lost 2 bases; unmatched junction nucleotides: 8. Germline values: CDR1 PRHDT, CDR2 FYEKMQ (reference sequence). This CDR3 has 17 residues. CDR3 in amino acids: CASSLEGQGTPTYEQYF. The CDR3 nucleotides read TGTGCCAGCAGCTTAGAGGGACAGGGGACTCCTACCTACGAGCAGTACTTC.

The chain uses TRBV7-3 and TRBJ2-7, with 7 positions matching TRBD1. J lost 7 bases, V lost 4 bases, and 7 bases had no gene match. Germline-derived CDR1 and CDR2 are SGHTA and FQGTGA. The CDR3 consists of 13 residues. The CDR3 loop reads CASSSGQAFEQYF. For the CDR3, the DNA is TGTGCCAGCAGCTCAGGACAGGCGTTTGAGCAGTACTTC.

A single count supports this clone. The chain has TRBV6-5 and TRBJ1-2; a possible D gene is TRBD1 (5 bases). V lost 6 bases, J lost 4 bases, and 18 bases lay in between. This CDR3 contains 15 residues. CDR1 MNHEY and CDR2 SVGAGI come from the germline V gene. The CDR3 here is CASRRGRDWGYGYTF. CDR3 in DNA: TGTGCCAGCAGGAGGGGCAGGGATTGGGGCTATGGCTACACCTTC.

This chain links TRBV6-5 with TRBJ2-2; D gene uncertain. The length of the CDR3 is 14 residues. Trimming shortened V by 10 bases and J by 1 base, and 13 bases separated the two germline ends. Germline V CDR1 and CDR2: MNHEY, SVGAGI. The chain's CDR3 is CANSLGQNTGELFF. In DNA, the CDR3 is TGTGCCAACTCGTTGGGCCAGAACACCGGGGAGCTGTTTTTT.

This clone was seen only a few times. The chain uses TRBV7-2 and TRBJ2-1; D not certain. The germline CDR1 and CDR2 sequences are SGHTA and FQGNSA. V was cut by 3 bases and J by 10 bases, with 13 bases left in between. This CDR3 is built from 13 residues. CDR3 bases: TGTGCCAGCAGCTTCTTCGCCGAAGCAGAGCAGTTCTTC. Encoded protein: CASSFFAEAEQFF.

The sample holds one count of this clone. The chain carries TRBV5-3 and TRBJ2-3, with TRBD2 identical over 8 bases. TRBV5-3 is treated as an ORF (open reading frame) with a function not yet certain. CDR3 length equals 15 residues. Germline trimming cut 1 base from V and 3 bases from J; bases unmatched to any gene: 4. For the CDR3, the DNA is TGTGCCAGAAGCTTGCGGCTAGCGGGTACAGATACGCAGTATTTT. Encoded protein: CARSLRLAGTDTQYF.

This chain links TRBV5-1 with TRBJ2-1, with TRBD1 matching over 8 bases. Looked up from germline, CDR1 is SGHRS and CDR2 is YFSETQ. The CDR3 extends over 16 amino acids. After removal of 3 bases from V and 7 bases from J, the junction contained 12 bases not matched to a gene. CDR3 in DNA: TGCGCCAGCAGCTCGACCACCTACAGGGGGGCGAATGAGCAGTTCTTC. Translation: CASSSTTYRGANEQFF.

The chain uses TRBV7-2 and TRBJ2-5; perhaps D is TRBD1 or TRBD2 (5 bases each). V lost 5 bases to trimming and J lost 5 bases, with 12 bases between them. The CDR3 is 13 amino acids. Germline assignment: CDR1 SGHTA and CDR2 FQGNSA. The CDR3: CASSTGRGETQYF. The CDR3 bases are TGTGCCAGCAGCACGGGACGAGGGGAGACCCAGTACTTC.

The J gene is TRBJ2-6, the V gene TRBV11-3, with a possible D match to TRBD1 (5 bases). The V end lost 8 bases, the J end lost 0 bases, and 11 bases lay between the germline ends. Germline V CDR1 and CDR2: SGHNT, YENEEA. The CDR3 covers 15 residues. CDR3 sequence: CASQPRGSGANVLTF. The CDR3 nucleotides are TGTGCCAGCCAACCTAGGGGCTCTGGGGCCAACGTCCTGACTTTC.

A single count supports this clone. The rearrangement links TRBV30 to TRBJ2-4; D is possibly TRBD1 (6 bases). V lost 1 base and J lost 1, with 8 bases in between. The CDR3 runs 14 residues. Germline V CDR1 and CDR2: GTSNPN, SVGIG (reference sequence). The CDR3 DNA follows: TGTGCCTGGAGTGAAGGACAGGCCAAAAACATTCAGTACTTC. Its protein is CAWSEGQAKNIQYF.

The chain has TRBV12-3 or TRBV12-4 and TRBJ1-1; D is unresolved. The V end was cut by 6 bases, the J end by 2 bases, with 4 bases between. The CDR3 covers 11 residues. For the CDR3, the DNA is TGTGCCAGCAGGGACAACACTGAAGCTTTCTTT. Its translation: CASRDNTEAFF.

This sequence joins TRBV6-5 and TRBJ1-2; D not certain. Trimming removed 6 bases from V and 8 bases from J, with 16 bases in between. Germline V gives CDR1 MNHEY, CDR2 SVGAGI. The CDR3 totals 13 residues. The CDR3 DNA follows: TGTGCCAGCAGAAAAGAAGAATTTGGAGGCTACACCTTC. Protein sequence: CASRKEEFGGYTF.

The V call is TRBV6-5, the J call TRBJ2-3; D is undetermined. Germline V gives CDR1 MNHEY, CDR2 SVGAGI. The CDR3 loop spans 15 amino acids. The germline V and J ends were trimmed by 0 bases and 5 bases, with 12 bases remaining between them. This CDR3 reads CASSYSRRFGDTQYF. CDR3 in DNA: TGTGCCAGCAGTTACTCCCGACGATTTGGAGATACGCAGTATTTT.

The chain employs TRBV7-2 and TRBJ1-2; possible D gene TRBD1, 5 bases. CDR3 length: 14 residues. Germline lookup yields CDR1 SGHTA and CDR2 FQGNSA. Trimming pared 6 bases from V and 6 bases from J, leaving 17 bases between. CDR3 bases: TGTGCCAGCAGGCCCCCGGTGGGGGTTGATGGCTACACCTTC. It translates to CASRPPVGVDGYTF.

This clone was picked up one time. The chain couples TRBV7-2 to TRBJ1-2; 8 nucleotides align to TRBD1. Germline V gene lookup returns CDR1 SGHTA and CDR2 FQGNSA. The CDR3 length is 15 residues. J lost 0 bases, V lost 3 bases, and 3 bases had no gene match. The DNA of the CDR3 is TGTGCCAGCAGCTTCGGACAGGGAGCTAACTATGGCTACACCTTC. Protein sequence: CASSFGQGANYGYTF.